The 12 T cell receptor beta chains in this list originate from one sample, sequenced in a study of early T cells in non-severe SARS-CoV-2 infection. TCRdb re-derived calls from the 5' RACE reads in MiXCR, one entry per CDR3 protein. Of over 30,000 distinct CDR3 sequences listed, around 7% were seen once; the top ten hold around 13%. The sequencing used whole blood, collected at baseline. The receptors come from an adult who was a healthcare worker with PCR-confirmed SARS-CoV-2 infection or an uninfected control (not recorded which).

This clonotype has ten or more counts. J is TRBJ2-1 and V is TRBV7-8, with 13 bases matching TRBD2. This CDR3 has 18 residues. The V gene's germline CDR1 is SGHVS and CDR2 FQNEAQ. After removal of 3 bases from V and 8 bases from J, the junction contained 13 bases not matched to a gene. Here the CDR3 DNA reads TGTGCCAGCAGCTTCTGGACTAGCGGGAGAGGGGCGAAGGATGAGCAGTTCTTC. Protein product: CASSFWTSGRGAKDEQFF. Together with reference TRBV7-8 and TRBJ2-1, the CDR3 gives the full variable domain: GAGVSQSPRYKVAKRGQDVALRCDPISGHVSLFWYQQALGQGPEFLTYFQNEAQLDKSGLPSDRFFAERPEGSVSTLKIQRTQQEDSAVYLCASSFWTSGRGAKDEQFFGPGTRLTVL.

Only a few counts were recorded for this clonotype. The CDR3 sequence: CASSQAANMGQPQHF. In DNA form, the CDR3 reads TGTGCCAGCAGCCAAGCCGCCAACATGGGCCAGCCCCAGCATTTT. The J gene is TRBJ1-5, the V gene TRBV4-2; D gene unclear. There are 15 residues in the CDR3. Trimming left V 1 base short and J 7 bases short, with 14 bases between. Germline V gives CDR1 LGHNA, CDR2 YNFKEQ.

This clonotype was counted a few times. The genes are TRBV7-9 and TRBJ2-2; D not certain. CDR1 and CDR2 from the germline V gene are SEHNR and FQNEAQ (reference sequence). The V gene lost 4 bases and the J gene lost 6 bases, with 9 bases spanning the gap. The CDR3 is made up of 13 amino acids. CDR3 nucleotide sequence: TGTGCCAGCAGCTCAAGCGTGGCCGGGGAGCTGTTTTTT. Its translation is CASSSSVAGELFF.

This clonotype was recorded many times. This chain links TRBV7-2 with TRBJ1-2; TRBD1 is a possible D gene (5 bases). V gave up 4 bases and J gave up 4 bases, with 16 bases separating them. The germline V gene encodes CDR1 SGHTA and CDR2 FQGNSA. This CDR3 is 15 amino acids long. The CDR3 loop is CASSWGGVLGYGYTF. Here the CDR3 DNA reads TGTGCCAGCAGCTGGGGCGGGGTTTTGGGCTATGGCTACACCTTC.

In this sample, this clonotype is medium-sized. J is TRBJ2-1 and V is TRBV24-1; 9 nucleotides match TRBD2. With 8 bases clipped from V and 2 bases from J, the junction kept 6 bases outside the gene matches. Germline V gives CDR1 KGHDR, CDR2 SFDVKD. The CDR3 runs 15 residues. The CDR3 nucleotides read TGTGCCACCAAAGATAGCGGGAGCCCCTACAATGAGCAGTTCTTC. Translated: CATKDSGSPYNEQFF.

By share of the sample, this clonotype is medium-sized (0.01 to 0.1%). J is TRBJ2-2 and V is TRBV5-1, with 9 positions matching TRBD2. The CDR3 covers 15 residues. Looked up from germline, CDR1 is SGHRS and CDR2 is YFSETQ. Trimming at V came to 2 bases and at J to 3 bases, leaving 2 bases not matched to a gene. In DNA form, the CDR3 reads TGCGCCAGCAGCTTACGGACTAGCGACACCGGGGAGCTGTTTTTT. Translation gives CASSLRTSDTGELFF. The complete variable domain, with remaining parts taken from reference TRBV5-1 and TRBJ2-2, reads KAGVTQTPRYLIKTRGQQVTLSCSPISGHRSVSWYQQTPGQGLQFLFEYFSETQRNKGNFPGRFSGRQFSNSRSEMNVSTLELGDSALYLCASSLRTSDTGELFFGEGSRLTVL.

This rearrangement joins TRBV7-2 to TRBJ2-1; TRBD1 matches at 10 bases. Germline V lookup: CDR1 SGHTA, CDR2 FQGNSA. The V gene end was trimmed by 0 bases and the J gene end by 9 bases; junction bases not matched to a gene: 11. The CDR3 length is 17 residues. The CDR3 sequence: CASSLALGTGALGEQFF. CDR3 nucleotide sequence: TGTGCCAGCAGCTTAGCGCTTGGGACAGGGGCTTTGGGTGAGCAGTTCTTC.

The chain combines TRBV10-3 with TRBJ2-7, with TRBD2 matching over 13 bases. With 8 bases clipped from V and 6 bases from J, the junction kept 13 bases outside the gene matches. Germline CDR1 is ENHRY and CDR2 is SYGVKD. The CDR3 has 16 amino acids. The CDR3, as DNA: TGTGCCATCGGGAGGACTAGCGGGAGTCTTTTGGGCGAGCAGTACTTC. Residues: CAIGRTSGSLLGEQYF.

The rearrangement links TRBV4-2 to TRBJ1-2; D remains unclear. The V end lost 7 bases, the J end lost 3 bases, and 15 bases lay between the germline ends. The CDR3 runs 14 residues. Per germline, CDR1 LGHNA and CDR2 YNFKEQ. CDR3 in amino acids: CASTRLGSDYGYTF. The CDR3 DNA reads TGTGCCAGCACCCGGCTGGGTTCTGACTATGGCTACACCTTC.

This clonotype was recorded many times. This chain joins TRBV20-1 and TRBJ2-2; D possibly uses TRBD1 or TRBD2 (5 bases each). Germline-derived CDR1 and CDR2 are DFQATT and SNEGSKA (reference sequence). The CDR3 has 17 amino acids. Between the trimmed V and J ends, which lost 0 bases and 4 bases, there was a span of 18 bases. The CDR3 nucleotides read TGCAGTGCTAGAGACGACTATGGGCAGGGAGTCACCGGGGAGCTGTTTTTT. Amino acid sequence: CSARDDYGQGVTGELFF.

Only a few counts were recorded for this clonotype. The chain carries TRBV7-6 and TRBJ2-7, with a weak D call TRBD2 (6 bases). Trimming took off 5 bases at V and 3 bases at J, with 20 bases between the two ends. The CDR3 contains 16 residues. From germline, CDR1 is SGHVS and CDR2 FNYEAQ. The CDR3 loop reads CASSLFKLRGSYEQYV. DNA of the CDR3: TGTGCCAGCAGCCTTTTTAAATTGCGGGGAAGCTACGAGCAGTACGTC.

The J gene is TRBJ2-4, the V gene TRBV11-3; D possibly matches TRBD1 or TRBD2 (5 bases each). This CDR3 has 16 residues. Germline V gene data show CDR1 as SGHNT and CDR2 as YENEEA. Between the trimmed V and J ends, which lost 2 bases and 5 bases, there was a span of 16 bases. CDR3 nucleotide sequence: TGTGCCAGCAGCTTATTTTCAGGGACGGGTGAAAACATTCAGTACTTC. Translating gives CASSLFSGTGENIQYF.